The next 23 T cell receptor beta chains were all read from a single sample in a study of OX40 agonist ivuxolimab in advanced cancers. Produced via immunoSEQ multiplex PCR; TCRdb's table is partial and in-frame only. The table records about 28,000 clones, 86% of them present only once. Sequencing was performed on CD4+ or CD8+ T cells sorted from blood, taken in a trial of the OX40 agonist ivuxolimab. These receptor sequences come from an adult with an advanced solid tumor such as melanoma, head and neck, liver or kidney cancer.

The chain carries TRBV27 and TRBJ2-1; D is uncertain. CDR1 MNHEY and CDR2 SMNVEV come from the germline V gene (reference sequence). V lost 8 bases, J lost 12 bases, and 23 bases lay in between. The CDR3 length is 14 residues. The CDR3 nucleotides are TGTGCCAGCCACCCCCTGGCCCTCAATGGGGTGCAGTTCTTC. It codes for CASHPLALNGVQFF.

This rearrangement joins TRBV7-6 to TRBJ2-7, with 12 bases that match TRBD2. The CDR3 runs 15 residues. Trimming removed 1 base from V and 6 bases from J; junction bases left unmatched: 4. CDR1 is SGHVS, CDR2 FNYEAQ, per germline. CDR3 sequence: CASSLERTSGIEQYF. CDR3 coding DNA: TGTGCCAGCAGCTTAGAACGGACTAGCGGGATCGAGCAGTACTTC.

The chain has TRBV4-1 and TRBJ2-1; perhaps TRBD2 as D (5 bases). Per germline, CDR1 MGHRA and CDR2 YSYEKL. Trimming took off 4 bases at V and 6 bases at J, with 13 bases between the two ends. The CDR3 is made up of 14 amino acids. This CDR3 reads CASSLWGDTNEQFF. CDR3 DNA: TGCGCCAGCAGCCTTTGGGGAGACACCAATGAGCAGTTCTTC.

The chain has TRBV30 and TRBJ2-7; 8 positions agree with TRBD2. The CDR3 runs 12 residues. J was trimmed by 4 bases and V by 5 bases; bases with no gene match: 4. The germline V gene has CDR1 GTSNPN and CDR2 SVGIG (reference sequence). CDR3 coding DNA: TGTGCCTGGTGCGGCGGGGGGTACGAGCAGTACTTC. Translated, it gives CAWCGGGYEQYF.

The gene calls are TRBV9 and TRBJ2-1; no reliable D call. This CDR3 is built from 13 residues. Germline V lookup: CDR1 SGDLS, CDR2 YYNGEE. Trimming removed 4 bases at V and 5 bases at J, with 10 bases between. CDR3 DNA: TGTGCCAGCAGCACCCCGGCTGACAATGAGCAGTTCTTC. Translated, it gives CASSTPADNEQFF.

V gene TRBV27 combines with J gene TRBJ2-3; D unclear. Trimming shortened V by 0 bases and J by 3 bases, and 10 bases separated the two germline ends. The CDR3 loop spans 15 amino acids. Germline V gene lookup returns CDR1 MNHEY and CDR2 SMNVEV (reference sequence). CDR3 DNA sequence: TGTGCCAGCAGTTTATCCTGGGGTTGGACAGATACGCAGTATTTT. This translates into CASSLSWGWTDTQYF.

This clone has just one count. CDR3 nucleotides: TGTGCCAGCAGCCGGTCGGGGGGCAATCAGCCCCAGCATTTT. It encodes CASSRSGGNQPQHF. The J gene is TRBJ1-5, the V gene TRBV7-8; TRBD1 might be the D (5 bases). Per the germline V gene, CDR1 is SGHVS and CDR2 is FQNEAQ. V was cut by 5 bases and J by 2 bases, with 10 bases left in between. The CDR3 totals 14 residues.

The chain is built from TRBV2 and TRBJ1-2, with unresolved D. Trimming left V 6 bases short and J 8 bases short, with 22 bases between. The CDR3 totals 15 residues. Per the germline V gene, CDR1 is SNHLY and CDR2 is FYNNEI. CDR3 sequence (DNA): TGTGCCAGCAGCGATCTATTTGGTGATTCGGGGGGCTACACCTTC. Translation gives CASSDLFGDSGGYTF.

The chain is built from TRBV6-1 and TRBJ2-7; D is ambiguous. Trimming took off 5 bases at V and 4 bases at J, with 0 bases between the two ends. The CDR3 length is 9 residues. CDR1 is MNHNS and CDR2 is SASEGT in the germline V gene. The CDR3 DNA follows: TGTGCCAGCAGTTACGAGCAGTACTTC. Translating gives CASSYEQYF.

V and J are TRBV4-1 and TRBJ1-3; possible D gene TRBD1, 6 bases. Germline CDR1 and CDR2: MGHRA and YSYEKL. The CDR3 has 14 amino acids. Trimming removed 0 bases from V and 8 bases from J, with 11 bases in between. Here the CDR3 reads CASSQEPGADTIYF. DNA for the CDR3: TGCGCCAGCAGCCAAGAGCCGGGGGCGGACACCATATATTTT.

CDR3 coding DNA: TGCGCCAGCAGCTTGTTTCCGGGGACTGGTTCCACAGATACGCAGTATTTT. Translated, it gives CASSLFPGTGSTDTQYF. This chain uses TRBV5-1 with TRBJ2-3; tentatively, D is TRBD2 (6 bases). The germline V and J ends were trimmed by 1 base and 2 bases, with 17 bases remaining between them. The CDR3 is made up of 17 amino acids. Looked up from germline, CDR1 is SGHRS and CDR2 is YFSETQ.

Here the CDR3 reads CASGTSAGYEQYF. The CDR3 DNA reads TGTGCCAGTGGGACTAGCGCGGGCTACGAGCAGTACTTC. The gene calls are TRBV19 and TRBJ2-7; 10 positions match TRBD2. The CDR3 runs 13 residues. Germline V lookup: CDR1 LNHDA, CDR2 SQIVND (reference sequence). Losses at the gene ends were 8 bases for V and 3 bases for J; bases not matched to a gene: 4.

The CDR3 region has the DNA TGCGCCAGCAGCCAAGTTCCTAGCGGAGATAGCTCCTACAATGAGCAGTTCTTC. This sequence encodes CASSQVPSGDSSYNEQFF. This rearrangement joins TRBV4-1 to TRBJ2-1; 7 bases match TRBD2. Per the germline V gene, CDR1 is MGHRA and CDR2 is YSYEKL. The CDR3 runs to 18 residues. The V and J ends lost 1 base and 0 bases, in that order; junction bases with no gene match: 9.

The chain employs TRBV4-1 and TRBJ1-2; D is perhaps TRBD1 (6 bases). Germline values: CDR1 MGHRA, CDR2 YSYEKL. Between the trimmed V and J ends, which lost 4 bases and 5 bases, there was a span of 17 bases. CDR3 length: 15 residues. CDR3 coding DNA: TGCGCCAGCAGCCCCCCAGGGACACAAGGATATGGCTACACCTTC. The encoded protein is CASSPPGTQGYGYTF.

The chain links TRBV6-1 to TRBJ2-1, with 9 nucleotides matching TRBD1. The germline V gene encodes CDR1 MNHNS and CDR2 SASEGT. This CDR3 is 14 amino acids long. V dropped 10 bases and J dropped 6; count of bases not matched to a gene: 10. This CDR3 is CANNYGTGFNEQFF. The CDR3 nucleotides are TGTGCCAACAATTACGGGACAGGGTTCAATGAGCAGTTCTTC.

The chain has TRBV10-3 and TRBJ2-1; 8 nucleotides line up with TRBD2. This CDR3 comprises 15 residues. The junction had 5 bases not matched to a gene; V was cut back by 3 bases and J by 4 bases. The germline CDR1 and CDR2 sequences are ENHRY and SYGVKD. CDR3: CAISESSGLYNEQFF. The CDR3 DNA is TGTGCCATCAGTGAATCTAGCGGGCTATACAATGAGCAGTTCTTC.

This clone occurred once. The gene calls are TRBV7-8 and TRBJ1-1, with D possibly matching TRBD1 (5 bases). Germline V gene sequence: CDR1 SGHVS, CDR2 FQNEAQ. This CDR3 is 13 amino acids long. The V end was cut by 5 bases, the J end by 5 bases, with 12 bases between. The DNA of the CDR3 is TGTGCCAGCAGCGTAGGGGCACGGACTGAAGCTTTCTTT. Translated: CASSVGARTEAFF.

The table lists this clone with a count of one. The J gene is TRBJ1-4, the V gene TRBV7-9; D not certain. Germline V lookup: CDR1 SEHNR, CDR2 FQNEAQ (reference sequence). There are 15 residues in the CDR3. V was shortened by 5 bases and J by 4 bases, with 14 bases between the two germline ends. The CDR3 region has the DNA TGTGCCAGCAGCGGCTCCGCGACGGGTAATGAAAAACTGTTTTTT. Its translation is CASSGSATGNEKLFF. Together with reference TRBV7-9 and TRBJ1-4, the CDR3 gives the full variable domain: DTGVSQNPRHKITKRGQNVTFRCDPISEHNRLYWYRQTLGQGPEFLTYFQNEAQLEKSRLLSDRFSAERPKGSFSTLEIQRTEQGDSAMYLCASSGSATGNEKLFFGSGTQLSVL.

By proportion, this clone is large. The chain couples TRBV28 to TRBJ1-5; no reliable D call. The CDR3 runs to 13 residues. V was trimmed by 6 bases and J by 7 bases, leaving 13 bases between them. Per germline, CDR1 MDHEN and CDR2 SYDVKM. This CDR3 is CASRVGGVQPQHF. For the CDR3, the DNA is TGTGCCAGCAGGGTAGGTGGGGTGCAGCCCCAGCATTTT.

The rearrangement uses TRBV5-4 and TRBJ2-7, with 7 nucleotides matching TRBD2. The V segment lost 1 base and the J segment 4 bases; nucleotides outside the gene matches: 8. The CDR3 extends over 15 amino acids. In germline, CDR1 is SGHNT, CDR2 YYREEE (reference sequence). CDR3 DNA sequence: TGTGCCAGCAGCTTGCTCCTAGCGGCGACGTACGAGCAGTACTTC. Amino acids: CASSLLLAATYEQYF.

This clone was seen a single time. The chain carries TRBV6-5 and TRBJ1-2; D is ambiguous. The CDR3 is 14 residues long. Between the trimmed V and J ends, which lost 3 bases and 7 bases, there was a span of 15 bases. Germline V CDR1 and CDR2: MNHEY, SVGAGI. The CDR3 region has the DNA TGTGCCAGCAGTTATGGTCCTGAGTCCAGTGGCTACACCTTC. Its translation is CASSYGPESSGYTF.

The rearrangement uses TRBV19 and TRBJ2-5; D possibly matches TRBD1 or TRBD2 (5 bases each). V dropped 2 bases and J dropped 5 bases, with 9 bases sitting between them. The CDR3 consists of 13 residues. The germline gives CDR1 LNHDA, CDR2 SQIVND (reference sequence). The chain's CDR3 is CASSISEGETQYF. CDR3 nucleotides: TGTGCCAGTAGTATAAGCGAGGGGGAGACCCAGTACTTC.

CDR3 residues: CASSLGLRAPLDTQYF. The CDR3 DNA follows: TGTGCCAGCAGTTTGGGGCTCCGGGCCCCCCTAGATACGCAGTATTTT. J is TRBJ2-3 and V is TRBV7-3, with TRBD1 as a possible D gene (5 bases). Germline V gives CDR1 SGHTA, CDR2 FQGTGA. V lost 6 bases, J lost 5 bases, and 21 bases lay in between. CDR3 size: 16 residues.